The rows below give T cell receptor beta chains drawn from one sample of a study of cytomegalovirus exposure and HLA in healthy donors. Profiled with immunoSEQ multiplex PCR; TCRdb holds only in-frame clones, not every one. The table lists tens of thousands of clones, approximately 82% of them singletons, with more than 9% in the top ten. Sequenced sample: PBMCs. The receptor source for this set is a woman aged 18-30 years in good health and CMV-seropositive. Both conserved end residues are part of each CDR3.

v_gene,j_gene,len,CDR3aa
TRBV4-3,TRBJ2-1,13,CASSQPPSDEQFF
TRBV7-3,TRBJ1-1,14,CASSLEGANTEAFF
TRBV2,TRBJ2-5,16,CASRVRAGGGRETQYF
TRBV5-1,TRBJ2-2,12,CASSLYAGELFF
TRBV2,TRBJ2-1,14,CASQLAGPTNEQFF
TRBV5-1,TRBJ1-2,14,CASSFGGQGDGYTF
TRBV11-2,TRBJ2-7,17,CASSLDATGQGWAEQYF
TRBV25-1,TRBJ1-2,14,CASSPHGTGYGYTF
TRBV28,TRBJ2-7,15,CASINRLGGPYEQYF
TRBV15,TRBJ2-6,17,CATSRDKGQSGANVLTF
TRBV29-1,TRBJ1-1,12,CSVEADSNEAFF
TRBV19,TRBJ2-1,14,CASTGGGSYNEQFF
TRBV11-3,TRBJ2-5,12,CASSLAGKEQYF
TRBV30,TRBJ1-5,16,CAWSVNRGLRNQPQHF
TRBV28,TRBJ1-2,12,CASSPVGYGYTF
TRBV15,TRBJ2-7,19,CATSRQGWREGPLSYEQYF
TRBV11-3,TRBJ2-3,16,CASSLGRGGAGDTQYF
TRBV9,TRBJ2-1,14,CASSGLALNNEQFF
TRBV28,TRBJ2-3,14,CASSPRVWTDTQYF
TRBV28,TRBJ1-3,16,CASKFREFGSGNTIYF
TRBV5-5,TRBJ2-7,15,CASSSQGGEAYEQYF
TRBV28,TRBJ2-7,13,CASSGTGGYEQYF
TRBV5-6,TRBJ1-1,16,CASSATGHRTNTEAFF
TRBV19,TRBJ1-6,14,CASTPDRINSPLHF
TRBV5-1,TRBJ2-7,15,CASSSGTVGRGEQYF
TRBV18,TRBJ1-1,18,CASSPGGTAKRQNTEAFF
TRBV11-2,TRBJ2-7,14,CASSLDPGVGEQYF
TRBV7-2,TRBJ1-5,15,CASSLAGARAQPQHF
TRBV20-1,NA,11,CSARSSYEQYF
TRBV2,TRBJ2-1,17,CASSETRTGKIGTRQFF
TRBV19,TRBJ2-6,19,CASSINTGQPLSGANVLTF
TRBV7-9,NA,13,CASSPYQGYEQYF
TRBV4-3,TRBJ2-1,15,CASSQDPGQNNEQFF
TRBV5-4,TRBJ2-3,14,CASSLRLAEDTQYF
TRBV15,TRBJ2-7,13,CATSRGTSDEQYF
TRBV13,TRBJ2-3,16,CASSFTGQGITDTQYF
TRBV19,TRBJ2-1,15,CASRGQGWVDNEQFF
TRBV28,TRBJ1-1,13,CASSLRENTEAFF
TRBV4-2,TRBJ2-1,15,CASSQGYATSNEQFF
TRBV28,TRBJ1-5,13,CASSQQGNQPQHF
TRBV2,TRBJ2-1,13,CASILASSGEQFF
TRBV5-1,TRBJ2-3,16,CASSLETSGGTDTQYF
TRBV28,TRBJ2-7,15,CASSLVLREEYEQYF
TRBV11-2,TRBJ2-2,18,CASSLGVILAGNTGELFF
TRBV12-5,TRBJ2-1,15,CASGPQGSVYNEQFF
TRBV4-3,TRBJ2-5,15,CASSQDQGARKTQYF
TRBV27,TRBJ1-2,13,CASSPRLTGPGTF
TRBV19,TRBJ1-2,14,CASSIAHGGSGYTF
TRBV6-5,TRBJ2-7,13,CASSYSSRGEQYF
TRBV25-1,TRBJ1-5,14,CASSDPGDNQPQHF